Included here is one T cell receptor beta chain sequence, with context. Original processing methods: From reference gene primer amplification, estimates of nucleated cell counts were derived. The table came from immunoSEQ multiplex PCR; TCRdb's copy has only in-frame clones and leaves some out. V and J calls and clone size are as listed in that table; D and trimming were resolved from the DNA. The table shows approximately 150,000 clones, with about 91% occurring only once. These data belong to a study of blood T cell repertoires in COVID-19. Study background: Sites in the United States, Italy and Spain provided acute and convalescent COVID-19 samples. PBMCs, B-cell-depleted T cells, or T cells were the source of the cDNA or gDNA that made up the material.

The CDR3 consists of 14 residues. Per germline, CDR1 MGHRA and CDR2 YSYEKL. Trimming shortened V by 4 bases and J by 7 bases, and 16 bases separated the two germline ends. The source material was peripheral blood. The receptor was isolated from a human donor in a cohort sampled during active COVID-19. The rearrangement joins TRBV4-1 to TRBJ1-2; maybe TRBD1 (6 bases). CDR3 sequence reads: CASSRDRQIRGYTF. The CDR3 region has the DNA TGCGCCAGCAGCCGCGACAGGCAAATACGTGGCTACACCTTC.